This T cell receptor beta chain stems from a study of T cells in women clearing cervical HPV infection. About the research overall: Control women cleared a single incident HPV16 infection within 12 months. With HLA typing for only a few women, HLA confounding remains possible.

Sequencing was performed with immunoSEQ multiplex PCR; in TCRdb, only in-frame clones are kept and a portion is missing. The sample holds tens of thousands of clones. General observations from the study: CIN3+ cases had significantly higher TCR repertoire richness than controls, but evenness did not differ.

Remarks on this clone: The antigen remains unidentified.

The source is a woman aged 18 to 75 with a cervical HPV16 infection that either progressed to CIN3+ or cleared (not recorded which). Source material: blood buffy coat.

CDR3 loop: CASRHPGNGYTF. The DNA read from the CDR3 is TGTGCCAGCAGGCATCCAGGGAATGGC. The chain uses TRBV6-2 or TRBV6-3 and TRBJ1-2; tentatively, D is TRBD1 (5 bases). The CDR3 goes on 3 residues after the read ends, and that part is filled in from the germline J gene. This CDR3 is built from 12 residues. V lost 6 bases to trimming and J lost 6 bases, with 11 bases between them. Per the germline V gene, CDR1 is MNHEY and CDR2 is SVGEGT.